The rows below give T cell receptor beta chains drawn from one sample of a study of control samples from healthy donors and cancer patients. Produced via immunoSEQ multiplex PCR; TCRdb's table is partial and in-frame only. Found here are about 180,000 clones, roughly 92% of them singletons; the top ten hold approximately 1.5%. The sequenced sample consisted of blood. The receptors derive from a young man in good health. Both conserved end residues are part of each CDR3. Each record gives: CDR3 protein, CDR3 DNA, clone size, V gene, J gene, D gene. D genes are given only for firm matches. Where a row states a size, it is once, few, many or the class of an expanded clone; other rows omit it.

CASSQVTGRNTEAFF	TGTGCCAGCAGCCAGGTGACAGGACGGAACACTGAAGCTTTCTTT	.	TRBV14	TRBJ1-1	.
CASSYAYLPGLAGGLDTEQYF	TGTGCCAGCAGTTATGCCTATCTTCCGGGACTAGCGGGAGGACTCGATACCGAGCAGTACTTC	.	TRBV6-2/TRBV6-3	TRBJ2-7	TRBD2
CASSLGPRTGNNSPLHF	TGCGCCAGCAGCTTGGGGCCGCGGACAGGGAACAATTCACCCCTCCACTTT	.	TRBV5-1	TRBJ1-6	TRBD1
CASSEAWGVGQETQYF	TGTGCCAGCAGTGAAGCGTGGGGGGTAGGGCAAGAGACCCAGTACTTC	.	TRBV6-1	TRBJ2-5	.
CASSLALVGELFF	TGCGCCAGCAGCTTGGCATTGGTCGGGGAGCTGTTTTTT	.	TRBV5-1	TRBJ2-2	.
CASRDDSYEQYF	TGTGCCAGCAGGGACGACTCCTACGAGCAGTACTTC	once	TRBV12-3/TRBV12-4	TRBJ2-7	.
CASSEWGLAGAGAQYF	TGTGCCAGCAGTGAGTGGGGACTAGCGGGGGCCGGGGCCCAGTACTTC	.	TRBV2	TRBJ2-5	TRBD2
CASSFSDRATEAFF	TGTGCCAGCAGTTTCTCGGACAGGGCTACTGAAGCTTTCTTT	.	TRBV28	TRBJ1-1	TRBD1
CASSLEDGGMNTEAFF	TGCGCCAGCAGCTTGGAGGATGGGGGAATGAACACTGAAGCTTTCTTT	.	TRBV5-1	TRBJ1-1	.
CASSSSRGVASYEQYF	TGTGCCAGCAGCTCCTCAAGGGGGGTGGCATCCTACGAGCAGTACTTC	.	TRBV7-9	TRBJ2-7	.
CASSIGPRQPQHF	TGTGCCAGTAGTATAGGCCCGCGGCAGCCCCAGCATTTT	.	TRBV19	TRBJ1-5	.
CASSKRVGARETQYF	TGTGCCAGCAGCAAACGGGTGGGGGCGCGAGAGACCCAGTACTTC	.	TRBV21-1	TRBJ2-5	.
CATSGGTTDTQYF	TGTGCCACCAGTGGCGGGACCACAGATACGCAGTATTTT	.	TRBV24-1	TRBJ2-3	.
CAIGVREERHEQFF	TGTGCCATCGGGGTACGGGAGGAGCGCCATGAGCAGTTCTTC	.	TRBV10-3	TRBJ2-1	TRBD2
CASSLGDLEAFF	TGTGCCAGCAGTCTCGGGGACCTTGAAGCTTTCTTT	.	TRBV12-3/TRBV12-4	TRBJ1-1	.
CASSLVAGRLDTQYF	TGTGCCAGCAGCTTGGTAGCGGGAAGGTTAGATACGCAGTATTTT	.	TRBV5-4	TRBJ2-3	TRBD2
CASSPRAGGGTDTQYF	TGTGCCAGCAGCCCTAGAGCGGGGGGCGGCACAGATACGCAGTATTTT	once	TRBV7-9	TRBJ2-3	TRBD2
CASTRRRDRGPGANVLTF	TGTGCCAGCACCAGAAGGAGGGACAGGGGGCCTGGGGCCAACGTCCTGACTTTC	.	TRBV5-6	TRBJ2-6	TRBD1
CASSPGGLAGGSHNEQFF	TGTGCCAGCTCACCCGGTGGTTTGGCGGGAGGTTCCCACAATGAGCAGTTCTTC	.	TRBV18	TRBJ2-1	TRBD2
CASSPPGGAGNTIYF	TGTGCCAGTAGTCCCCCGGGGGGGGCTGGAAACACCATATATTTT	.	TRBV19	TRBJ1-3	.
CAWSSWGGGQPQHF	TGTGCCTGGAGCAGTTGGGGAGGCGGTCAGCCCCAGCATTTT	few	TRBV30	TRBJ1-5	.
CASSSGIYEQYF	TGTGCCAGCAGTTCAGGGATCTACGAGCAGTACTTC	.	TRBV28	TRBJ2-7	.
CASSQSLGDQPQHF	TGTGCCAGCAGCCAAAGTCTGGGGGATCAGCCCCAGCATTTT	.	TRBV3-1/TRBV3-2	TRBJ1-5	.
CASSAYRGPSGYTF	TGTGCCAGCAGCGCATACAGGGGGCCAAGTGGCTACACCTTC	.	TRBV9	TRBJ1-2	TRBD1
CASSGLAPTGELFF	TGTGCCAGCAGTGGTCTAGCGCCCACCGGGGAGCTGTTTTTT	.	TRBV2	TRBJ2-2	.
CASSVGGGRGTRFDTQYF	TGTGCCAGCAGCGTAGGAGGGGGGCGGGGGACCCGCTTCGATACGCAGTATTTT	few	TRBV9	TRBJ2-3	.
CASSSRQFNSNQPQHF	TGTGCCAGTAGTAGCAGACAGTTTAATAGCAATCAGCCCCAGCATTTT	.	TRBV19	TRBJ1-5	.
CASNFGVAYGYTF	TGTGCCAGCAACTTCGGGGTTGCCTATGGCTACACCTTC	.	TRBV12-3/TRBV12-4	TRBJ1-2	.
CASSDDGTGNYGYTF	TGTGCCAGTAGTGATGACGGGACAGGGAACTATGGCTACACCTTC	.	TRBV19	TRBJ1-2	TRBD1
CASRYRGGTEAFF	TGTGCCAGCAGGTACAGGGGGGGAACTGAAGCTTTCTTT	.	TRBV6-2/TRBV6-3	TRBJ1-1	TRBD1
CASSLGNEQFF	TGTGCCAGCAGCTTAGGAAATGAGCAGTTCTTC	.	TRBV11-3	TRBJ2-1	.
CASRGTTTSYGYTF	TGTGCCAGCAGAGGGACAACCACCTCCTATGGCTACACCTTC	.	TRBV28	TRBJ1-2	.
CASSLGGPATNEKLFF	TGCGCCAGCAGCTTGGGGGGACCTGCAACTAATGAAAAACTGTTTTTT	.	TRBV5-1	TRBJ1-4	.
CASSPGQGASYEQYF	TGTGCCAGCAGCCCCGGACAGGGTGCCTCCTACGAGCAGTACTTC	.	TRBV11-3	TRBJ2-7	TRBD1
CASSEIPGQGATEAFF	TGCGCCAGCAGTGAGATTCCGGGACAGGGGGCGACTGAAGCTTTCTTT	.	TRBV10-1	TRBJ1-1	TRBD1
CASSFLGQVETQYF	TGTGCCAGCAGCTTTTTGGGGCAGGTAGAGACCCAGTACTTC	.	TRBV11-2	TRBJ2-5	.
CASSLEPGDSPLHF	TGCGCCAGCAGCCTGGAGCCAGGGGACTCACCCCTCCACTTT	.	TRBV5-1	TRBJ1-6	.
CASSLTSGGSNYEQYF	TGTGCCAGCAGTTTAACAAGCGGGGGATCCAACTACGAGCAGTACTTC	.	TRBV28	TRBJ2-7	TRBD2
CASSQLAVSRNQPQHF	TGTGCCAGCAGCCAACTAGCAGTCTCGAGGAATCAGCCCCAGCATTTT	.	TRBV4-2	TRBJ1-5	.
CASSESSYGTGELFF	TGCGCCAGCAGTGAGTCGTCTTATGGGACCGGGGAGCTGTTTTTT	few	TRBV10-2	TRBJ2-2	.
CASSQDPRAGAYEQYF	TGCGCCAGCAGCCAAGATCCCCGTGCCGGAGCCTACGAGCAGTACTTC	.	TRBV4-1	TRBJ2-7	.
CASSYGRYYEQYF	TGTGCCAGCAGTTACGGGAGATACTACGAGCAGTACTTC	.	TRBV6-2/TRBV6-3	TRBJ2-7	.
CASSDAYAIRVGRTEAFF	TGTGCCAGTAGTGACGCCTACGCAATCAGGGTTGGGCGCACTGAAGCTTTCTTT	.	TRBV19	TRBJ1-1	.
CASSTQGATNEKLFF	TGTGCCAGTAGTACGCAGGGGGCAACTAATGAAAAACTGTTTTTT	.	TRBV19	TRBJ1-4	TRBD1
CASVSSGLGGYTF	TGTGCCAGTGTATCCTCAGGTCTAGGCGGCTACACCTTC	.	TRBV12-3/TRBV12-4	TRBJ1-2	.
CASSVARRGYNEQFF	TGTGCCAGCAGTGTAGCCCGCCGAGGCTACAATGAGCAGTTCTTC	once	TRBV2	TRBJ2-1	.
CASSPGPDSNQPQHF	TGTGCCAGCAGTCCCGGGCCAGATAGCAATCAGCCCCAGCATTTT	.	TRBV27	TRBJ1-5	.
CASSLARGPLNTEAFF	TGTGCCAGCAGCTTAGCGCGAGGCCCCCTGAACACTGAAGCTTTCTTT	.	TRBV7-8	TRBJ1-1	.